This record looks at one T cell receptor (beta chain) sequence and its context. The antigen is unknown. An end of the junction does not agree with germline; a read error may underlie this. The CDR3 sequence is 13 residues long. Germline V lookup: CDR1 SQVTM, CDR2 ANQGSEA. The template was RNA from unsorted bulk tissue. More than 3 cm separated this lung sample from the edge of the tumor. This sample stems from a study of tumor and adjacent non-tumor tissue in lung cancer. The library came from three nested PCR rounds adapted from ARM-PCR protocols. Each CDR3 protein gets one entry after TCRdb re-called the multiplex PCR reads with MiXCR. The sample shows tens of thousands of distinct CDR3 sequences, roughly two thirds of them seen only once. Regarding the study as a whole: In normal lung, the top 100 clones were significantly more dominant than in tumor. Shorter survival was associated with higher TCR diversity in tumors.

Sequencing was carried out using distant non-tumor lung tissue. This sequence was found in a woman in her 40s with non-small cell lung cancer. The V call is TRBV29-1, the J call TRBJ1-4, with D maybe TRBD1 (5 bases). The CDR3 region has the DNA TGCAGCCTACTCGGACTGGGGGAAGAAAAACTGTTCTTT. Protein sequence: CSLLGLGEEKLFF.